This T cell receptor beta chain stems from a study of blood T cells in healthy people across ages. At least ten counts were recorded for this clonotype. The CDR3 loop spans 13 amino acids. Trimming pared 4 bases from V and 5 bases from J, leaving 11 bases between. Germline assignment: CDR1 SNHLY and CDR2 FYNNEI. Sample-barcoded 5' priming and a J-beta primer mix drove a second PCR of 7 to 11 cycles. TCRdb itself ran the 5' RACE reads through MiXCR, one entry per CDR3 protein. Of hundreds of thousands of distinct CDR3 sequences listed, approximately 31% are singletons. The source of this sequence is an elderly woman in good health. The specimen sequenced was blood. The chain links TRBV2 to TRBJ2-5, with a tentative D call TRBD1 (6 bases). CDR3 region: CASSADSRETQYF. The DNA of the CDR3 is TGTGCCAGCAGTGCGGACAGCCGGGAGACCCAGTACTTC.